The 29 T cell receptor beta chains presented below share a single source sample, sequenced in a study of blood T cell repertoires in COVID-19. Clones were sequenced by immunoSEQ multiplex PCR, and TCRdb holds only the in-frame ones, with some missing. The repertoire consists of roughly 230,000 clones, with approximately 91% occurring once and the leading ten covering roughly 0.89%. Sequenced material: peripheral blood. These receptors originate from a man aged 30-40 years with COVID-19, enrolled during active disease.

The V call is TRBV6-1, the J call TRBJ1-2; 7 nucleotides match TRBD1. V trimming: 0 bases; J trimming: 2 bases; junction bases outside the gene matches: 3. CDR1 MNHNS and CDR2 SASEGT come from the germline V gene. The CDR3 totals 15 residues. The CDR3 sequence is CASSEATGLNYGYTF. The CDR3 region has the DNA TGTGCCAGCAGTGAAGCGACAGGGCTCAACTATGGCTACACCTTC.

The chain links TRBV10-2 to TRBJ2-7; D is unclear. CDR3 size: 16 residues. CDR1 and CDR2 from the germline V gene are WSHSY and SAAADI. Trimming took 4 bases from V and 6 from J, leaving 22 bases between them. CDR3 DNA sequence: TGCGCCAGCAGTGCCTACCTTCAGTCCTCGACACGCGAGCAGTACTTC. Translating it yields CASSAYLQSSTREQYF.

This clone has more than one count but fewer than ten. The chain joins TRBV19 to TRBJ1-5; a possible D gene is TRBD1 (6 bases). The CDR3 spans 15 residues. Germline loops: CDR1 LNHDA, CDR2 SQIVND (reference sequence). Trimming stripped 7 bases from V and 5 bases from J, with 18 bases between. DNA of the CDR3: TGTGCCAGTACCGCAGTGATAGCAGGGGATCAGCCCCAGCATTTT. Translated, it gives CASTAVIAGDQPQHF. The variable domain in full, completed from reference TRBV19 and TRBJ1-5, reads DGGITQSPKYLFRKEGQNVTLSCEQNLNHDAMYWYRQDPGQGLRLIYYSQIVNDFQKGDIAEGYSVSREKKESFPLTVTSAQKNPTAFYLCASTAVIAGDQPQHFGDGTRLSIL.

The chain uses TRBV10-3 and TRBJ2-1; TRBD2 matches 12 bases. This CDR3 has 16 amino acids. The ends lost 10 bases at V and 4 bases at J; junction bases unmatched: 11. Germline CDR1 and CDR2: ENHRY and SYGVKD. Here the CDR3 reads CASAESSGGAYNEQFF. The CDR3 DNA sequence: TGTGCCAGCGCGGAGTCTAGCGGGGGGGCTTACAATGAGCAGTTCTTC.

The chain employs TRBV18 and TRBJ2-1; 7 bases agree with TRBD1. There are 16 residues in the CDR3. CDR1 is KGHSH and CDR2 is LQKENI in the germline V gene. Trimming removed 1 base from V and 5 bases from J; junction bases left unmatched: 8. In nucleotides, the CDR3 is TGTGCCAGCTCACCACAAGCAAGGGGGCCCGACAATGAGCAGTTCTTC. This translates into CASSPQARGPDNEQFF.

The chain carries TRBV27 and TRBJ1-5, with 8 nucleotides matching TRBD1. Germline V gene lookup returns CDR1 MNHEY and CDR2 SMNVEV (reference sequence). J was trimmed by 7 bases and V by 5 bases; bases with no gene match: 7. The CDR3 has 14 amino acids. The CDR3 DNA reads TGTGCCAGCAGTCGGACAGGGTGGAACCAGCCCCAGCATTTT. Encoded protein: CASSRTGWNQPQHF.

CDR3 bases: TGTGCCAGCAGTTACCGCCCGGACAGGGCCCACGAGCAGTACTTC. Residues: CASSYRPDRAHEQYF. The genes are TRBV6-2 or TRBV6-3 and TRBJ2-7, with 8 bases matching TRBD1. The CDR3 loop spans 15 amino acids. V lost 2 bases to trimming and J lost 5 bases; unmatched junction nucleotides: 8. CDR1 MNHEY and CDR2 SVGEGT come from the germline V gene.

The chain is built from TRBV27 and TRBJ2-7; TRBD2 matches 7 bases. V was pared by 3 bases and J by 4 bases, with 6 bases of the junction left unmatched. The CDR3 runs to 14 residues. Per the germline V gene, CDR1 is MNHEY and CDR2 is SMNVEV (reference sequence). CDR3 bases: TGTGCCAGCAGTTTGCGGACTAGTCAATACGAGCAGTACTTC. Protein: CASSLRTSQYEQYF.

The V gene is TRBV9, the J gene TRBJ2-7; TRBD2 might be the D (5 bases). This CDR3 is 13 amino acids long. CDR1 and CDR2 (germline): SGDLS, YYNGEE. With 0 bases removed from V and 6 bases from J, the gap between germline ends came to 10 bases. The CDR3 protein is CASSVAQRAEQYF. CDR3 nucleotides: TGTGCCAGCAGCGTAGCTCAGAGGGCCGAGCAGTACTTC.

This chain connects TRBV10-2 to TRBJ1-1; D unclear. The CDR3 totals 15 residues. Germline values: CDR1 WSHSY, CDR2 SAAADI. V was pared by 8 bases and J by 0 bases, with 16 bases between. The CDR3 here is CASYTSSRMNTEAFF. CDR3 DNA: TGCGCCAGCTACACATCTTCTCGCATGAACACTGAAGCTTTCTTT.

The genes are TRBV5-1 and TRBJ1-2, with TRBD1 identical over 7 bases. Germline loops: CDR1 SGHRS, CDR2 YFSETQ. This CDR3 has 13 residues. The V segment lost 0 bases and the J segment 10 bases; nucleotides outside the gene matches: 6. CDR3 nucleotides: TGCGCCAGCAGCTTGGGTAGACAGGGTGTCTACACCTTC. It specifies CASSLGRQGVYTF.

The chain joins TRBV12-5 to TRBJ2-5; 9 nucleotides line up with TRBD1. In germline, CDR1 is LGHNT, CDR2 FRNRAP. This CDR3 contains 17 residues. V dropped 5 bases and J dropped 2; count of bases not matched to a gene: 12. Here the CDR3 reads CASGGQGIELVQETQYF. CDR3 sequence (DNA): TGTGCTAGTGGTGGACAGGGGATAGAGTTGGTACAAGAGACCCAGTACTTC.

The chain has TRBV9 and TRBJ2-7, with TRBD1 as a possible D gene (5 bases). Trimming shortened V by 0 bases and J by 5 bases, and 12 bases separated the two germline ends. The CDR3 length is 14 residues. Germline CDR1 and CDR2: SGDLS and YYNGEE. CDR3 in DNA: TGTGCCAGCAGCGTAGGTGGGCCAGGGAACGAGCAGTACTTC. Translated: CASSVGGPGNEQYF.

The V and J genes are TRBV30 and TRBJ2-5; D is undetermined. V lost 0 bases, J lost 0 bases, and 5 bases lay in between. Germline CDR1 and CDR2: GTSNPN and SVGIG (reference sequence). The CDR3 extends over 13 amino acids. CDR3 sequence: CAWSVQYQETQYF. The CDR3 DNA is TGTGCCTGGAGTGTACAGTACCAAGAGACCCAGTACTTC.

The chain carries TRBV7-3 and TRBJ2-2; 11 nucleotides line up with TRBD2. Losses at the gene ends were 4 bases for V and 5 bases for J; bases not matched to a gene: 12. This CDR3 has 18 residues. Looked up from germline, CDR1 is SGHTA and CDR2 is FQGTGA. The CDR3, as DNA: TGTGCCAGCAGCTCCCCCCGGGGTAGCGGGGGGGATACCGGGGAGCTGTTTTTT. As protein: CASSSPRGSGGDTGELFF.

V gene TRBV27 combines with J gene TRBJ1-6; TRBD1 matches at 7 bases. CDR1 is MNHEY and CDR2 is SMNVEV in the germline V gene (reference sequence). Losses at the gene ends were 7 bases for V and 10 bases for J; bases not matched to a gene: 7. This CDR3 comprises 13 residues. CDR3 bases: TGTGCCAGCACCGGGACAGTTACGTCACCCCTCCACTTT. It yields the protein CASTGTVTSPLHF.

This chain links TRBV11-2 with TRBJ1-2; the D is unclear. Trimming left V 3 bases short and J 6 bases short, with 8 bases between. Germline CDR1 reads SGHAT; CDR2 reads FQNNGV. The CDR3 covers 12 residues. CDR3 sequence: CASSFGDHGYTF. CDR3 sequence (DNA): TGTGCCAGCAGCTTTGGAGACCATGGCTACACCTTC. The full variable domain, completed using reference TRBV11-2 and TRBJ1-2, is EAGVAQSPRYKIIEKRQSVAFWCNPISGHATLYWYQQILGQGPKLLIQFQNNGVVDDSQLPKDRFSAERLKGVDSTLKIQPAKLEDSAVYLCASSFGDHGYTFGSGTRLTVV.

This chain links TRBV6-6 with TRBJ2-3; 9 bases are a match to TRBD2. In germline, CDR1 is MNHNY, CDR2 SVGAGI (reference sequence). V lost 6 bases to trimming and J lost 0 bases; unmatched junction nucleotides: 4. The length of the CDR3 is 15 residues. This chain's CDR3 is CASSRLAESTDTQYF. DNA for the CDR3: TGTGCCAGCAGCCGACTAGCGGAAAGCACAGATACGCAGTATTTT.

The CDR3 loop is CASSVSGGIPEAFF. CDR3 sequence (DNA): TGTGCCAGCAGTGTGTCAGGAGGGATCCCTGAAGCTTTCTTT. This chain links TRBV25-1 with TRBJ1-1; no clear D gene. The V gene lost 4 bases and the J gene lost 6 bases, with 15 bases spanning the gap. The germline CDR1 and CDR2 sequences are MGHDK and SYGVNS. The CDR3 covers 14 residues.

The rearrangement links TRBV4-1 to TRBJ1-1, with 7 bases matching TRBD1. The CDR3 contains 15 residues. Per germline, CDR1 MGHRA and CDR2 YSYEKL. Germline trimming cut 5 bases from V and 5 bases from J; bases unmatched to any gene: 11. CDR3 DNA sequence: TGCGCCAGCAGCTGGGGGGCAGGGGGTGAAACTGAAGCTTTCTTT. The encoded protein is CASSWGAGGETEAFF.

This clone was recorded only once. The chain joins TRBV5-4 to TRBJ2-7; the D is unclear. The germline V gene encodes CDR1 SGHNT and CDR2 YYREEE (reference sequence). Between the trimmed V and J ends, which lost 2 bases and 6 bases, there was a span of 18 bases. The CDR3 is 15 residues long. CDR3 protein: CASSLAPGPRFEQYF. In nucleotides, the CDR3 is TGTGCCAGCAGCTTAGCCCCGGGTCCCCGGTTCGAGCAGTACTTC.

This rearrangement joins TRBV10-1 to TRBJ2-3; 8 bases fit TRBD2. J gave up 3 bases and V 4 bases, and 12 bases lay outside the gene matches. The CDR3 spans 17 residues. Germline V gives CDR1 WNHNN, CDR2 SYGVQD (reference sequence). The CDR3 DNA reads TGCGCCAGCAGTGGTGGGGGACGGGGGGGCAGAACAGATACGCAGTATTTT. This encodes CASSGGGRGGRTDTQYF.

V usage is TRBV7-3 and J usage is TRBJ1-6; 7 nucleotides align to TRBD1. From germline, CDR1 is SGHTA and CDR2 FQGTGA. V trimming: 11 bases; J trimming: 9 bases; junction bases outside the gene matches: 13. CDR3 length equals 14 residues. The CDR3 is CAGPRQGKSSPLHF. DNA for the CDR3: TGTGCCGGTCCCCGACAGGGTAAGAGTTCACCCCTCCACTTT.

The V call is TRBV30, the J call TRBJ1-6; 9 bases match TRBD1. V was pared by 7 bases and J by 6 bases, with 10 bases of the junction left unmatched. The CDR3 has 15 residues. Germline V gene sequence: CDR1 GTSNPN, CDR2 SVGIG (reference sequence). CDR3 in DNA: TGTGCCTTAGTCCCGGGACAGGGAGTTAATTCACCCCTCCACTTT. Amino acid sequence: CALVPGQGVNSPLHF. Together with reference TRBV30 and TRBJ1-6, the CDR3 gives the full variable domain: SQTIHQWPATLVQPVGSPLSLECTVEGTSNPNLYWYRQAAGRGLQLLFYSVGIGQISSEVPQNLSASRPQDRQFILSSKKLLLSDSGFYLCALVPGQGVNSPLHFGNGTRLTVT.

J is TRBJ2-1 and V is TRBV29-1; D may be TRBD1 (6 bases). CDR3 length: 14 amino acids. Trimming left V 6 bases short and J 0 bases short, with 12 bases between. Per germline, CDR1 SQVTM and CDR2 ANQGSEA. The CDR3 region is CSVIDRSSYNEQFF. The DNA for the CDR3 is TGCAGCGTAATAGACAGGAGCTCCTACAATGAGCAGTTCTTC.

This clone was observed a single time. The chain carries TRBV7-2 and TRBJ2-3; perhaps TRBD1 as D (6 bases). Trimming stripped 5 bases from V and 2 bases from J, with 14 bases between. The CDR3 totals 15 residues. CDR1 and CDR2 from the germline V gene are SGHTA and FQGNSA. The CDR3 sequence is CASSPGHLITDTQYF. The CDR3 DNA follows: TGTGCCAGCAGCCCGGGACACCTCATCACAGATACGCAGTATTTT.

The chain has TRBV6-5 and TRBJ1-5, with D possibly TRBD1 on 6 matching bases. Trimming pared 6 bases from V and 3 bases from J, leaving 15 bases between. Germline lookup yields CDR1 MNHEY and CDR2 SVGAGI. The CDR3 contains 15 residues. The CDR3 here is CASRKRGGDNQPQHF. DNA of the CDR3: TGTGCCAGCAGGAAAAGGGGGGGGGACAATCAGCCCCAGCATTTT.

In nucleotides, the CDR3 is TGCGCCAGCAGCTTGAGTAGCGGGGGAGGACAAGAGACCCAGTACTTC. Amino acid sequence: CASSLSSGGGQETQYF. The gene calls are TRBV5-1 and TRBJ2-5; TRBD2 agrees at 9 bases. J lost 2 bases, V lost 1 base, and 6 bases had no gene match. The CDR3 is 16 residues long. The germline V gene encodes CDR1 SGHRS and CDR2 YFSETQ.

The CDR3 here is CASSLSGASYPSYNEQFF. The CDR3 nucleotides are TGCGCCAGCAGCTTGAGTGGGGCCTCCTATCCGTCCTACAATGAGCAGTTCTTC. V gene TRBV5-1 combines with J gene TRBJ2-1; D possibly corresponds to TRBD1 (5 bases). The germline V gene has CDR1 SGHRS and CDR2 YFSETQ. The CDR3 consists of 18 residues. Trimming cost V 1 base and J 1 base, with 18 bases left between them.